This TCR beta chain is drawn from a study of T cell responses to AZD1222 COVID-19 vaccine. General study findings and limits: Epitopes outside B.1.351 and B.1.1.7 mutated regions reportedly drew nearly half of spike TCRs. Mostly white British, mostly female donors; authors suggested clonal diversity may be underestimated.

Sequenced by immunoSEQ multiplex PCR; TCRdb stores in-frame clones only, minus some. The sample holds about 150,000 clones, about 85% seen once. The CDR3 has 14 amino acids. Concerning this clone itself: As yet, its antigen is unknown.

The chain combines TRBV21-1 with TRBJ2-7; TRBD2 is the table's D call and was not checked against the DNA. TRBV21-1 is a known pseudogene. The sequence was collected from an adult who had recovered from COVID-19. Specimen: peripheral blood, collected after recovery from COVID-19. CDR3 amino acids: CARAGGGGSVEQYF. In nucleotides, the CDR3 is TGTGCCAGGGCTGGGGGCGGGGGAAGTGTAGAGCAGTACTTC.